Listed here are 12 T cell receptor beta chains from one sample, sequenced in a study of T cell responses to AZD1222 COVID-19 vaccine. Only in-frame clones appear in the TCRdb table, and some are missing; sequencing was by immunoSEQ multiplex PCR. The sample yields around 140,000 clones, more than 90% seen once. Source: peripheral blood, taken 28 days after the second AZD1222 dose. The receptors stem from an adult who received the AZD1222 COVID-19 vaccine.

CDR3: CASSFMLAEGFNEQFF. CDR3 coding DNA: TGTGCCAGCAGCTTCATGCTAGCGGAAGGGTTCAATGAGCAGTTCTTC. The chain combines TRBV7-8 with TRBJ2-1; 7 bases line up with TRBD2. Trimming removed 3 bases from V and 6 bases from J; junction bases left unmatched: 11. The CDR3 runs 16 residues. CDR1 and CDR2 (germline): SGHVS, FQNEAQ.

The V and J genes are TRBV3-1 (or the pseudogene TRBV3-2) and TRBJ2-3; tentative D call: TRBD1 (5 bases). The CDR3 covers 15 residues. Trimming removed 10 bases from V and 1 base from J, with 18 bases in between. Germline CDR1 reads LGHDT; CDR2 reads YNNKEL (reference sequence). The CDR3 reads CATATRQSGTDTQYF. For the CDR3, the DNA is TGTGCCACCGCCACCCGACAGTCAGGCACAGATACGCAGTATTTT.

CDR3 in amino acids: CASGVGGPTDTQYF. The CDR3 nucleotides read TGTGCCAGCGGCGTGGGGGGGCCCACAGATACGCAGTATTTT. The rearrangement joins TRBV7-2 to TRBJ2-3, with D maybe TRBD2 (7 bases). Looked up from germline, CDR1 is SGHTA and CDR2 is FQGNSA. The CDR3 sequence is 14 residues long. V lost 8 bases and J lost 2, with 14 bases in between.

The rearrangement links TRBV11-2 to TRBJ2-1; maybe TRBD2 (5 bases). Trimming shortened V by 6 bases and J by 2 bases, and 14 bases separated the two germline ends. The CDR3 is made up of 15 amino acids. From germline, CDR1 is SGHAT and CDR2 FQNNGV. CDR3 nucleotides: TGTGCCAGCAGACGGCGGGTGGGTACCTACAATGAGCAGTTCTTC. Protein sequence: CASRRRVGTYNEQFF.

The V call is TRBV2, the J call TRBJ1-3, with TRBD1 as a possible D gene (5 bases). With 8 bases removed from V and 1 base from J, the gap between germline ends came to 12 bases. The CDR3 is made up of 14 amino acids. CDR1 and CDR2 from the germline V gene are SNHLY and FYNNEI. CDR3 bases: TGTGCCAGCTTTAAGGGGCGGTCTGGAAACACCATATATTTT. Translation gives CASFKGRSGNTIYF.

The chain carries TRBV12-5 and TRBJ2-1, with D possibly TRBD2 on 6 matching bases. The CDR3 has 16 residues. Germline V CDR1 and CDR2: LGHNT, FRNRAP. The germline V and J ends were trimmed by 0 bases and 1 base, with 10 bases remaining between them. The CDR3: CASGLVLGGSYNEQFF. The CDR3 bases are TGTGCTAGTGGTTTGGTACTGGGGGGTTCCTACAATGAGCAGTTCTTC. Full variable domain (remainder filled in from reference TRBV12-5 and TRBJ2-1): DARVTQTPRHKVTEMGQEVTMRCQPILGHNTVFWYRQTMMQGLELLAYFRNRAPLDDSGMPKDRFSAEMPDATLATLKIQPSEPRDSAVYFCASGLVLGGSYNEQFFGPGTRLTVL.

This CDR3 is CASRKLGGVSGANVLTF. CDR3 DNA: TGCGCCAGCAGAAAATTAGGTGGGGTCTCTGGGGCCAACGTCCTGACTTTC. The chain combines TRBV4-1 with TRBJ2-6; D gene ambiguous. CDR1 is MGHRA, CDR2 YSYEKL, per germline. V gave up 6 bases and J gave up 0 bases, with 15 bases separating them. The CDR3 length is 17 residues.

V and J are TRBV30 and TRBJ1-2, with D unresolved. This CDR3 has 13 amino acids. Germline CDR1 and CDR2: GTSNPN and SVGIG (reference sequence). The germline V and J ends were trimmed by 3 bases and 4 bases, with 12 bases remaining between them. The CDR3 DNA is TGTGCCTGGAGCCACGGGTCCCTCTATGGCTACACCTTC. Residues: CAWSHGSLYGYTF. The variable domain in full, completed from reference TRBV30 and TRBJ1-2, reads SQTIHQWPATLVQPVGSPLSLECTVEGTSNPNLYWYRQAAGRGLQLLFYSVGIGQISSEVPQNLSASRPQDRQFILSSKKLLLSDSGFYLCAWSHGSLYGYTFGSGTRLTVV.

The chain links TRBV5-1 to TRBJ1-2; 8 nucleotides match TRBD1. CDR3 size: 14 residues. J gave up 8 bases and V 3 bases, and 9 bases lay outside the gene matches. Looked up from germline, CDR1 is SGHRS and CDR2 is YFSETQ. CDR3 coding DNA: TGCGCCAGCAGCTATCAGGGGGCATTGGAGGGCTACACCTTC. Translated: CASSYQGALEGYTF.

The J gene is TRBJ2-5, the V gene TRBV2; 9 nucleotides align to TRBD1. Looked up from germline, CDR1 is SNHLY and CDR2 is FYNNEI. The CDR3 spans 15 residues. The V gene end was trimmed by 4 bases and the J gene end by 4 bases; junction bases not matched to a gene: 7. The CDR3 reads CASSGRQGGGETQYF. In DNA form, the CDR3 reads TGTGCCAGCAGTGGTCGACAGGGGGGAGGAGAGACCCAGTACTTC.

The genes are TRBV5-1 and TRBJ2-7, with 11 bases matching TRBD1. Per the germline V gene, CDR1 is SGHRS and CDR2 is YFSETQ. Trimming took 4 bases from V and 3 from J; bases not matched to a gene: 9. The CDR3 contains 16 residues. The CDR3 spells CASSPTGTGGVYEQYF. DNA of the CDR3: TGCGCCAGCAGCCCAACCGGGACAGGGGGGGTCTACGAGCAGTACTTC.

This chain connects TRBV6-5 to TRBJ1-1; D is unresolved. In germline, CDR1 is MNHEY, CDR2 SVGAGI. V lost 0 bases to trimming and J lost 5 bases, with 13 bases between them. This CDR3 is 15 amino acids long. The CDR3 nucleotides are TGTGCCAGCAGTTACTCGAGTCAGGTGGGGACTGAAGCTTTCTTT. It codes for CASSYSSQVGTEAFF.